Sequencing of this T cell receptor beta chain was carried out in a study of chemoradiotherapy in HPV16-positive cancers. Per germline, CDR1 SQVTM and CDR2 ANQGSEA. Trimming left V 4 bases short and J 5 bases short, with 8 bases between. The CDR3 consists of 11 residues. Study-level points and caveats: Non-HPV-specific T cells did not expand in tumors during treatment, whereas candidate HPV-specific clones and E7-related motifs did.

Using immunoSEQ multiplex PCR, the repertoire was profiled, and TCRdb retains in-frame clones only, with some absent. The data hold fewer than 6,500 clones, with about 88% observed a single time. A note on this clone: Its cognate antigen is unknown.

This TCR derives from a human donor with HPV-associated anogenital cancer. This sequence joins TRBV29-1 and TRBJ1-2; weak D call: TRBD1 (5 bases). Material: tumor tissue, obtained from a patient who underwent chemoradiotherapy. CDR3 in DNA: TGCAGCGTTGGACAGATGTATGGCTACACCTTC. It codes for CSVGQMYGYTF. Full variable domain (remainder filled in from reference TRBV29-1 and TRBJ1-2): SAVISQKPSRDICQRGTSLTIQCQVDSQVTMMFWYRQQPGQSLTLIATANQGSEATYESGFVIDKFPISRPNLTFSTLTVSNMSPEDSSIYLCSVGQMYGYTFGSGTRLTVV.